This T cell receptor (beta chain) was recorded in a study of chemoradiotherapy in HPV16-positive cancers. Study overall: Functional T-cell assays on two HPV16-positive patients' cells defined candidate HPV-specific clones and common TCR motifs. Findings and caveats of the study: Non-HPV-specific T cells did not expand in tumors during treatment, whereas candidate HPV-specific clones and E7-related motifs did. The functional HPV-specific definition rests on just a couple of HPV16-positive patients.

The data were produced by immunoSEQ multiplex PCR, yet TCRdb's version contains in-frame clones alone and is incomplete. The sample has 4,000 to 5,000 clones, 90% to 96% seen once. Germline lookup yields CDR1 SGHRS and CDR2 YFSETQ. With 0 bases removed from V and 1 base from J, the gap between germline ends came to 16 bases. The CDR3 runs 17 residues. Repeated repertoire sampling spanned the course of chemoradiotherapy. About this clone: Its specificity is unknown.

This specimen consisted of tumor tissue, obtained from a patient who underwent chemoradiotherapy. The origin of this receptor is a human donor with HPV-associated anogenital cancer. V is TRBV5-1 and J is TRBJ1-1; D possibly corresponds to TRBD1 (5 bases). The CDR3 protein is CASSLEGPISGNTEAFF. Here the CDR3 DNA reads TGCGCCAGCAGCTTGGAGGGACCCATTAGCGGGAACACTGAAGCTTTCTTT.